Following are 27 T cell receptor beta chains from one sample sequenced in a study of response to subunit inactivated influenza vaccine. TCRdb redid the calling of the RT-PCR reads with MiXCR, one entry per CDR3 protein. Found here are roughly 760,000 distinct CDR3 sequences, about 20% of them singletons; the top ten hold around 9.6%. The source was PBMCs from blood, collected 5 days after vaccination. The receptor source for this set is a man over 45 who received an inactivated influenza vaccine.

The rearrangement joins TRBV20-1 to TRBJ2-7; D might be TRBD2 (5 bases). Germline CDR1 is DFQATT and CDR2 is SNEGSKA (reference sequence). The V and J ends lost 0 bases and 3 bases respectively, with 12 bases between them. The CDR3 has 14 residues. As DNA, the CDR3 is TGCAGTGCTAGAGATCCGAGGACTTTCTACGAGCAGTACTTC. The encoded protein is CSARDPRTFYEQYF.

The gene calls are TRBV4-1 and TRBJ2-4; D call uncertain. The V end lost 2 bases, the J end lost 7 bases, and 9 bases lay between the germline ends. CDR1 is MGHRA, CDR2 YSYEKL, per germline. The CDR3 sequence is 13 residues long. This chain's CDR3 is CASSQIDGNIQYF. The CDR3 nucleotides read TGCGCCAGCAGCCAAATAGACGGGAACATTCAGTACTTC.

In DNA, the CDR3 is TGTGCCAGCAGCTTACGGGGACATTCGGAAAAACTGTTTTTT. Its translation: CASSLRGHSEKLFF. The chain is built from TRBV7-9 and TRBJ1-4; TRBD1 might be the D (6 bases). CDR3 length: 14 residues. Germline values: CDR1 SEHNR, CDR2 FQNEAQ (reference sequence). Trimming removed 2 bases at V and 8 bases at J, with 12 bases between.

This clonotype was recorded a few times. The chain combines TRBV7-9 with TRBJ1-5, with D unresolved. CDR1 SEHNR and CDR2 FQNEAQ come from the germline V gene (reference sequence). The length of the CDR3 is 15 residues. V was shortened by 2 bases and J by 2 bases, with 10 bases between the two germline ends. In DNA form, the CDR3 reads TGTGCCAGCAGCTTATTGGGCCCCGGCAATCAGCCCCAGCATTTT. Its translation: CASSLLGPGNQPQHF.

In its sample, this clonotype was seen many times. The CDR3 DNA is TGTGCCAGCAGCTACGGACAGGGTAGCGAGCAGTACTTC. Translating it yields CASSYGQGSEQYF. The J gene is TRBJ2-7, the V gene TRBV11-2, with 8 positions matching TRBD1. Unmatched junction bases numbered 5, after V lost 4 bases and J lost 6 bases. The CDR3 has 13 residues. CDR1 is SGHAT and CDR2 is FQNNGV in the germline V gene.

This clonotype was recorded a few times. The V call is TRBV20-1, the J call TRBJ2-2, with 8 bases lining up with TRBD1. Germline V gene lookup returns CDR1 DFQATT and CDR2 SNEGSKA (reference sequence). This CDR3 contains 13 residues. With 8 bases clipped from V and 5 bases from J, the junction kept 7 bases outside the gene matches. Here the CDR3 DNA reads TGCAGTACAGGACAGGGAGCTACCGGGGAGCTGTTTTTT. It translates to CSTGQGATGELFF.

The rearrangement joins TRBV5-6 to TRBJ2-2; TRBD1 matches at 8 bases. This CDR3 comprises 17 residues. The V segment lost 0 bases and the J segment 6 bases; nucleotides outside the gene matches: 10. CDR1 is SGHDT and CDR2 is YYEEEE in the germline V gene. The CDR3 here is CASSLAFGTGGAGELFF. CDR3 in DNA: TGTGCCAGCAGCTTGGCGTTTGGGACAGGAGGAGCCGGGGAGCTGTTTTTT.

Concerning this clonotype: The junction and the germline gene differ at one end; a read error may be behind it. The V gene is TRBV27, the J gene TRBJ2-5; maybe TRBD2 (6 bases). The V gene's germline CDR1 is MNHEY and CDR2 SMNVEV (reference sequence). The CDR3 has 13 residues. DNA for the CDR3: TGTGCCATCAGTTGGGGGGAGCAGGAGACTCAGTACTTC. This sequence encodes CAISWGEQETQYF.

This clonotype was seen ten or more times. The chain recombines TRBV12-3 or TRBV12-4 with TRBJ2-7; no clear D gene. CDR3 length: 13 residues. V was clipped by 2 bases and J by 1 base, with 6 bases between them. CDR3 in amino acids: CASSLWGSYEQYF. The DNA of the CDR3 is TGTGCCAGCAGTTTATGGGGATCCTACGAGCAGTACTTC.

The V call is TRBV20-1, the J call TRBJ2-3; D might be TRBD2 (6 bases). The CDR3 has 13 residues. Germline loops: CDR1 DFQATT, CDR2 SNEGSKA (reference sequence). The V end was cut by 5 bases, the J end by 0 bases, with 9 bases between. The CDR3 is CSAPTSSTDTQYF. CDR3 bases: TGCAGTGCTCCTACTAGCAGCACAGATACGCAGTATTTT.

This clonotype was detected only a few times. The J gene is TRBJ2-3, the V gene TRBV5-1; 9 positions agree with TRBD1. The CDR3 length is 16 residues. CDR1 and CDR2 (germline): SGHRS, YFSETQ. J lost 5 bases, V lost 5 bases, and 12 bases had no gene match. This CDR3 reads CASSSGDRAVIDTQYF. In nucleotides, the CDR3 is TGCGCCAGCAGTTCTGGGGACAGGGCCGTTATAGATACGCAGTATTTT.

CDR3 sequence reads: CSVRTGSSYEQYF. CDR3 nucleotide sequence: TGCAGCGTCCGGACAGGGTCCTCCTACGAGCAGTACTTC. The chain has TRBV29-1 and TRBJ2-7; 8 bases agree with TRBD1. Germline CDR1 is SQVTM and CDR2 is ANQGSEA. The CDR3 runs 13 residues. Unmatched junction bases numbered 4, after V lost 6 bases and J lost 0 bases.

In DNA form, the CDR3 reads TGTGCCAGCAGCACCCGGACGGGACAGGGGGCTTTCCCACTCTCCTACGAGCAGTACTTC. It yields the protein CASSTRTGQGAFPLSYEQYF. This sequence joins TRBV5-6 and TRBJ2-7, with TRBD1 matching 12 bases. This CDR3 has 20 residues. Germline CDR1 reads SGHDT; CDR2 reads YYEEEE. V shed 4 bases and J 0 bases; nucleotides not matched to a gene: 17.

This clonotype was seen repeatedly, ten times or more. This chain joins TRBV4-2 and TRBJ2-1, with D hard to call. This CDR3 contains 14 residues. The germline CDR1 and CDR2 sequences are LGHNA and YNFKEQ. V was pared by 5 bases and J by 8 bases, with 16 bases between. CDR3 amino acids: CASSSGGVFDEQFF. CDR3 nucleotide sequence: TGTGCCAGCAGCTCAGGTGGGGTATTCGATGAGCAGTTCTTC.

CDR3 DNA sequence: TGTGCCAGCAGCGTAGCGGGCGGGATGAACACCGGGGAGCTGTTTTTT. It codes for CASSVAGGMNTGELFF. The genes are TRBV9 and TRBJ2-2; possible D gene TRBD2, 6 bases. CDR3 length equals 16 residues. The V and J ends lost 0 bases and 1 base respectively, with 10 bases between them. The V gene's germline CDR1 is SGDLS and CDR2 YYNGEE.

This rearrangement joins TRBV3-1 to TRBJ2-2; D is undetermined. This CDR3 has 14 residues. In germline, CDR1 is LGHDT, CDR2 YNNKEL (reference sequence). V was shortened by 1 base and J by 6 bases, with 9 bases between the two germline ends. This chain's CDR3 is CASSQVSRAGELFF. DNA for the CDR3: TGTGCCAGCAGCCAAGTCTCCCGGGCCGGGGAGCTGTTTTTT.

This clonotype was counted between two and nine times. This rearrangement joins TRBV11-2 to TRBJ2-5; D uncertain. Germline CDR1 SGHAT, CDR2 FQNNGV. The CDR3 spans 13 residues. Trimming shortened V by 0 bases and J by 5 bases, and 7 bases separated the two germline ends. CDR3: CASSLDLRETQYF. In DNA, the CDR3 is TGTGCCAGCAGCTTAGATCTCCGGGAGACCCAGTACTTC.

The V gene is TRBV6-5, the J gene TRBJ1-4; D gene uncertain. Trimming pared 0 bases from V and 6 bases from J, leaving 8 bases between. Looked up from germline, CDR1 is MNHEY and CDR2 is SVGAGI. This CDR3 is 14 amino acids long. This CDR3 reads CASSYSGADEKLFF. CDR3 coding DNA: TGTGCCAGCAGTTACTCAGGCGCCGATGAAAAACTGTTTTTT.

CDR3 amino acids: CASRLKDNCPGELFF. The CDR3 bases are TGTGCAAGTCGCTTGAAGGACAACTGCCCGGGGGAGCTGTTTTTT. V gene TRBV12-2 combines with J gene TRBJ2-2; the listed D gene, TRBD1, was not tested against the DNA. TRBV12-2 is deemed a pseudogene. The CDR3 has 15 residues.

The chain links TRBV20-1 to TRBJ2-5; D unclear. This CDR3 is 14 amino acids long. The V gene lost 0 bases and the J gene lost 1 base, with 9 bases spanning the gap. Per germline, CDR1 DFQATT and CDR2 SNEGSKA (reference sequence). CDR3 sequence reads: CSAREQLFQETQYF. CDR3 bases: TGCAGTGCTAGAGAGCAACTCTTCCAAGAGACCCAGTACTTC.

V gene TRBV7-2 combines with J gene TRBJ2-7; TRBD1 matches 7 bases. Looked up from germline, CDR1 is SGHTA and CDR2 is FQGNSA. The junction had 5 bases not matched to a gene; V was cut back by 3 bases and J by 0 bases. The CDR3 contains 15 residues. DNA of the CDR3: TGTGCCAGCAGCTTTACAGGGGCGAACTCCTACGAGCAGTACTTC. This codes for CASSFTGANSYEQYF. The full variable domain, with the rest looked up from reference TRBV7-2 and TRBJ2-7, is GAGVSQSPSNKVTEKGKDVELRCDPISGHTALYWYRQSLGQGLEFLIYFQGNSAPDKSGLPSDRFSAERTGGSVSTLTIQRTQQEDSAVYLCASSFTGANSYEQYFGPGTRLTVT.

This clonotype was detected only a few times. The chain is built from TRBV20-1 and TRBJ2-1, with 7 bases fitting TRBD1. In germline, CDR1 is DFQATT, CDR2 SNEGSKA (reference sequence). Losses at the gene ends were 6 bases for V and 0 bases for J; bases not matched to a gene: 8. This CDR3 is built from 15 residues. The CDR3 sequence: CSAKAQGYSYNEQFF. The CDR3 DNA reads TGCAGTGCAAAGGCACAGGGGTACTCCTACAATGAGCAGTTCTTC.

CDR3 coding DNA: TGTGCCAGCAGCTCCCAACCCCGCTATGGCTACACCTTC. Translating gives CASSSQPRYGYTF. The chain has TRBV7-9 and TRBJ1-2; D call uncertain. V was pared by 4 bases and J by 4 bases, with 10 bases between. The germline CDR1 and CDR2 sequences are SEHNR and FQNEAQ (reference sequence). CDR3 length: 13 amino acids.

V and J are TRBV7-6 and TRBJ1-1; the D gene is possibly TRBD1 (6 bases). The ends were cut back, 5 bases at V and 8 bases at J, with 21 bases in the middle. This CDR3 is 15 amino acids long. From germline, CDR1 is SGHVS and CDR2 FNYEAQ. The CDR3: CASSPRPNRALEAFF. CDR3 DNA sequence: TGTGCCAGCAGCCCCAGGCCTAACAGGGCTTTAGAAGCTTTCTTT.

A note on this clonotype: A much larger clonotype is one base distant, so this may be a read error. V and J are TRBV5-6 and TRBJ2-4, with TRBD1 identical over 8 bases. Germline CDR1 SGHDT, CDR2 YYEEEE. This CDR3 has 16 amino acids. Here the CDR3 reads CASSLVSGGLKNIHYF. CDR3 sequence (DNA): TGTGCCAGCAGCTTGGTTTCAGGGGGCTTGAAAAACATTCATTACTTC.

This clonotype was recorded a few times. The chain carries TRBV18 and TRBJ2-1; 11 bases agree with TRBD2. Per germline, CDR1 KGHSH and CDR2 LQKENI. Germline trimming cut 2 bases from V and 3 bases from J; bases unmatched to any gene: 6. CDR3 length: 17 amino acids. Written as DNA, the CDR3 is TGTGCCAGCTCACCAGGAATGACTAGCGGGATCTACAATGAGCAGTTCTTC. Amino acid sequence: CASSPGMTSGIYNEQFF. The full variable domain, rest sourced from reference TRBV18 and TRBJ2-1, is NAGVMQNPRHLVRRRGQEARLRCSPMKGHSHVYWYRQLPEEGLKFMVYLQKENIIDESGMPKERFSAEFPKEGPSILRIQQVVRGDSAAYFCASSPGMTSGIYNEQFFGPGTRLTVL.

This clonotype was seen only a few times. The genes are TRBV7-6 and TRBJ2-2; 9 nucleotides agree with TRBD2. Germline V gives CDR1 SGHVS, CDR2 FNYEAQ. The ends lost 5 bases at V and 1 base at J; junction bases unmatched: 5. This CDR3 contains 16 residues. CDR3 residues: CASSPRTSENTGELFF. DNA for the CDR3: TGTGCCAGCAGCCCCCGGACTAGCGAGAACACCGGGGAGCTGTTTTTT.